This record looks at one T cell receptor (beta chain) sequence and its context. Participants were aged about 18 to 89 years from 20 to 30 US areas. Cohort allocation depended upon clinical history that participants reported. Under the authors' procedure: Amplifying reference gene primers gave estimates of nucleated cell counts. Clones were sequenced by immunoSEQ multiplex PCR, and TCRdb holds only the in-frame ones, with some missing. Clone size and the V and J calls come from that table; the DNA yielded D and trimming. The sample holds 200,000 to 250,000 clones, roughly 88% seen once. The ends lost 2 bases at V and 1 base at J; junction bases unmatched: 5. Per germline, CDR1 SGDLS and CDR2 YYNGEE. This CDR3 has 15 amino acids. This record belongs to a study of blood T cell repertoires in COVID-19. For the study at large: Specimens from acute and convalescent COVID-19 originated in the United States, Italy and Spain.

The sample taken for sequencing was PBMCs or T cells enriched from blood (not recorded which). The receptor was isolated from a woman aged 30 to 39 who had been exposed to COVID-19. This chain links TRBV9 with TRBJ1-1, with 7 bases identical to TRBD1. The DNA of the CDR3 is TGTGCCAGCAGCGTGGGACAGCCTTCGAACACTGAAGCTTTCTTT. Its protein is CASSVGQPSNTEAFF. The full variable domain, with the rest looked up from reference TRBV9 and TRBJ1-1, is DSGVTQTPKHLITATGQRVTLRCSPRSGDLSVYWYQQSLDQGLQFLIQYYNGEERAKGNILERFSAQQFPDLHSELNLSSLELGDSALYFCASSVGQPSNTEAFFGQGTRLTVV.